These T cell receptor beta chains were read from a single sample in a study of cytomegalovirus exposure and HLA in healthy donors. Method: immunoSEQ multiplex PCR; TCRdb's copy keeps in-frame clones and lacks some. The sample has fewer than 350,000 clones, 88% seen once; the top ten hold approximately 0.95%. Sequences were obtained from PBMCs. These receptors originate from a woman younger than 35 in good health and CMV-seronegative. The CDR3 runs from the conserved cysteine through the conserved F or W. The D gene is left open where the match is weak. Clone size is not always given. Where it is, it says once, few, many or a class for expanded clones.

. | TRBJ2-2 | . | TRBV28 | CASQYSGYSNTGELFF | TGTGCCAGCCAATACAGTGGATACTCGAACACCGGGGAGCTGTTTTTT
. | TRBJ1-1 | . | TRBV5-4 | CASSLTALTEAFF | TGTGCCAGCAGCTTGACAGCCCTCACTGAAGCTTTCTTT
TRBD1 | TRBJ2-5 | . | TRBV5-4 | CASSFPGQGVETQYF | TGTGCCAGCAGCTTCCCGGGACAGGGGGTAGAGACCCAGTACTTC
TRBD2 | TRBJ2-3 | . | TRBV28 | CASSSPSWGGLAGGPSDTQYF | TGTGCCAGCAGTTCCCCTAGTTGGGGAGGACTAGCGGGAGGGCCCTCAGATACGCAGTATTTT
TRBD2 | TRBJ2-7 | . | TRBV13 | CASSPSGSLGDEQYF | TGTGCCAGCAGCCCTAGCGGAAGCCTCGGAGACGAGCAGTACTTC
TRBD1 | TRBJ2-7 | . | TRBV7-2 | CASSPGQGFAYEQYF | TGTGCCAGCAGCCCGGGACAGGGTTTCGCCTACGAGCAGTACTTC
TRBD2 | TRBJ2-7 | . | TRBV5-1 | CASRLAGKYEQYF | TGCGCCAGTCGTTTAGCGGGAAAGTACGAGCAGTACTTC
TRBD1 | TRBJ2-2 | . | TRBV9 | CASSIGQGTLAGELFF | TGTGCCAGCAGCATCGGACAGGGAACATTGGCCGGGGAGCTGTTTTTT
. | TRBJ1-2 | . | TRBV28 | CASSARRANGYTF | TGTGCCAGCAGTGCCCGGAGGGCGAACGGCTACACCTTC
TRBD2 | TRBJ2-1 | . | TRBV15 | CATSRDRASGRHSSYNEQFF | TGTGCCACCAGCAGAGATCGGGCTAGCGGGAGGCACAGCTCCTACAATGAGCAGTTCTTC
. | TRBJ1-2 | . | TRBV30 | CAWSVRFSGYTF | TGTGCCTGGAGTGTACGATTTAGTGGCTACACCTTC
. | TRBJ1-1 | . | TRBV15 | CATSRVTFGNTEAFF | TGTGCCACCAGCAGAGTCACTTTTGGGAACACTGAAGCTTTCTTT
TRBD1 | TRBJ1-1 | . | TRBV6-1 | CASRPGGGNTEAFF | TGTGCCAGCAGGCCAGGGGGTGGGAACACTGAAGCTTTCTTT
. | TRBJ2-2 | . | TRBV4-2 | CASSHRELEANSAGELFF | TGTGCCAGCAGCCACCGTGAACTAGAGGCCAATTCGGCCGGGGAGCTGTTTTTT
TRBD2 | TRBJ2-2 | . | TRBV6-6 | CASGLAGHTGELFF | TGTGCCAGCGGTCTAGCGGGCCACACCGGGGAGCTGTTTTTT
. | TRBJ1-3 | few | TRBV4-1 | CASSQVDMGFLGNTIYF | TGCGCCAGCAGCCAAGTGGATATGGGCTTCCTTGGAAACACCATATATTTT
TRBD1 | TRBJ1-2 | once | TRBV5-4 | CASSLEGRGVAGYTF | TGTGCCAGCAGCTTGGAAGGCAGGGGGGTTGCTGGCTACACCTTC
TRBD2 | TRBJ2-7 | . | TRBV11-2 | CASSALSGSLEQYF | TGTGCCAGCAGCGCCCTCAGCGGGAGTCTCGAGCAGTACTTC
TRBD1 | TRBJ2-2 | . | TRBV6-1 | CASSESTGMPGELFF | TGTGCCAGCAGTGAATCGACAGGGATGCCCGGGGAGCTGTTTTTT
. | TRBJ2-3 | once | TRBV5-1 | CASSLGGRGTTSTDTQYF | TGCGCCAGCAGCTTGGGCGGCCGAGGGACAACTAGCACAGATACGCAGTATTTT
. | TRBJ2-7 | . | TRBV27 | CASSRGSNEQYF | TGTGCCAGCAGTAGAGGCAGTAACGAGCAGTACTTC
TRBD2 | TRBJ2-7 | . | TRBV7-8 | CASRTGLAGVYEQYF | TGTGCCAGCAGAACCGGACTAGCGGGAGTCTACGAGCAGTACTTC
TRBD1 | TRBJ1-2 | . | TRBV5-1 | CASSLEGQGNYGYTF | TGCGCCAGCAGCTTGGAGGGACAGGGGAACTATGGCTACACCTTC
. | TRBJ2-3 | . | TRBV7-3 | CASSFGGRTDTQYF | TGTGCCAGCAGCTTCGGGGGGCGCACAGATACGCAGTATTTT
. | TRBJ2-7 | . | TRBV28 | CACNVGHGFEQYF | TGTGCCTGCAACGTAGGACACGGGTTCGAGCAGTACTTC
. | TRBJ1-1 | . | TRBV5-1 | CASSDGRRLNTEAFF | TGCGCCAGCAGCGACGGCAGAAGACTAAACACTGAAGCTTTCTTT
TRBD2 | TRBJ2-7 | . | TRBV11-2 | CASSSGTASYEQYF | TGTGCCAGCAGCAGCGGGACGGCCTCCTACGAGCAGTACTTC
. | TRBJ1-4 | . | TRBV2 | CASSDRGVTTNEKLFF | TGTGCCAGCAGCGACCGCGGGGTTACCACTAATGAAAAACTGTTTTTT
TRBD2 | TRBJ2-1 | . | TRBV5-1 | CASSFDSGRRGQFF | TGCGCCAGCAGCTTCGATAGCGGGAGGAGGGGGCAGTTCTTC
. | TRBJ2-1 | few | TRBV6-4 | CASSDSGQHNEQFF | TGTGCCAGCAGTGACTCAGGACAGCATAATGAGCAGTTCTTC
TRBD2 | TRBJ2-7 | . | TRBV6-5 | CASSYWTSGVSYEQYF | TGTGCCAGCAGTTACTGGACTAGCGGGGTCTCCTACGAGCAGTACTTC
. | TRBJ2-1 | . | TRBV28 | CASSFMEYEQFF | TGTGCCAGCAGTTTCATGGAGTATGAGCAGTTCTTC
TRBD1 | TRBJ1-1 | . | TRBV28 | CASSRSGGAEAFF | TGTGCCAGCAGTCGATCAGGGGGCGCTGAAGCTTTCTTT